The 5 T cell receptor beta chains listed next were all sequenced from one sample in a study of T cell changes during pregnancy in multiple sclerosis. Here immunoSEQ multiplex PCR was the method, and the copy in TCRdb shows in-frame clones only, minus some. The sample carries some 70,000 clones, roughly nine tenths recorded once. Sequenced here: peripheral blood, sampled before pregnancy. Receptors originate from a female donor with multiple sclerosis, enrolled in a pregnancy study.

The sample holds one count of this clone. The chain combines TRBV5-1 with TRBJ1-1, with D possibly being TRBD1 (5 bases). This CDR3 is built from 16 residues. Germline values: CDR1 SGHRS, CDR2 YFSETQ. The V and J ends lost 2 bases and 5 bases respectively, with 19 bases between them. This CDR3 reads CASSFNLVGEGTEAFF. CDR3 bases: TGCGCCAGCAGCTTCAATTTGGTAGGGGAAGGGACTGAAGCTTTCTTT. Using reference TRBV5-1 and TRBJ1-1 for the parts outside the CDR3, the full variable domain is KAGVTQTPRYLIKTRGQQVTLSCSPISGHRSVSWYQQTPGQGLQFLFEYFSETQRNKGNFPGRFSGRQFSNSRSEMNVSTLELGDSALYLCASSFNLVGEGTEAFFGQGTRLTVV.

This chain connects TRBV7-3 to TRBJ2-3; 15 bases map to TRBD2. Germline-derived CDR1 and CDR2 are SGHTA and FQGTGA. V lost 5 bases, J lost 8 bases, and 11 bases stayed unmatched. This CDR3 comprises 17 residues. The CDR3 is CASSPGLAGGLDGTQYF. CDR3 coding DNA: TGTGCCAGCAGCCCGGGACTAGCGGGGGGACTGGACGGTACGCAGTATTTT.

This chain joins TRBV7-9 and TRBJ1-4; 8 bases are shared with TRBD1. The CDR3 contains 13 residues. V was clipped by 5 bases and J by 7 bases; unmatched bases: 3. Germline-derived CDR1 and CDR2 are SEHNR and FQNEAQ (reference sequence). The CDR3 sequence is CASSRGQGEKLFF. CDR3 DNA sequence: TGTGCCAGCAGCAGAGGACAGGGTGAAAAACTGTTTTTT.

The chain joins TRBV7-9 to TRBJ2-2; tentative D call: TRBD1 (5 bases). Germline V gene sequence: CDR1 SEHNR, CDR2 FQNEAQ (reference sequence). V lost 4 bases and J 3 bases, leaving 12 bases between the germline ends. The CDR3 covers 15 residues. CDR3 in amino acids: CASSSKGMDTGELFF. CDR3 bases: TGTGCCAGCAGCTCTAAGGGGATGGACACCGGGGAGCTGTTTTTT.

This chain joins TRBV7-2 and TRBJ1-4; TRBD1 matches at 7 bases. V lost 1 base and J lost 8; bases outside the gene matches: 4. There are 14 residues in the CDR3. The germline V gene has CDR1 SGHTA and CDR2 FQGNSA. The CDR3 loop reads CASSLGQGAEKLFF. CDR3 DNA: TGTGCCAGCAGCTTAGGACAGGGAGCCGAAAAACTGTTTTTT.